These 5 T cell receptor beta chains originate from one sample sequenced in a study of T cell changes during pregnancy in multiple sclerosis (dated by TCRdb to 2018 to 2020). The method behind the library was the immunoSEQ multiplex PCR assay. Not all clones reach the TCRdb copy of this immuneACCESS table, which keeps in-frame sequences only. Checked studies attribute under half of the gap to unresolved V genes and leave the rest unexplained. Counted in this sample were over 50,000 clones; around 93% of them appeared once. The top ten constitute 0.5% to 0.6% of the sample. This specimen was CD4+ T cells from peripheral blood mononuclear cells, taken after pregnancy. These receptors originate from a female donor with multiple sclerosis, enrolled in a pregnancy study.

This chain links TRBV5-1 with TRBJ2-7; 7 nucleotides align to TRBD2. The CDR3 spans 15 residues. Germline CDR1 reads SGHRS; CDR2 reads YFSETQ. V lost 2 bases to trimming and J lost 0 bases; unmatched junction nucleotides: 5. The CDR3 coding sequence is TGCGCCAGCAGCTTAGAAGCGGGGAGCTCCTACGAGCAGTACTTC. It is translated as CASSLEAGSSYEQYF.

This chain uses TRBV5-1 with TRBJ2-2; 7 positions agree with TRBD1. The CDR3 sequence is 14 residues long. CDR1 is SGHRS, CDR2 YFSETQ, per germline. The J segment lost 6 bases and the V segment lost 0 bases, leaving 2 bases of the junction unmatched. The CDR3: CASSLVQGAGELFF. For the CDR3, the DNA is TGCGCCAGCAGCTTGGTGCAGGGGGCCGGGGAGCTGTTTTTT.

Only a few counts were recorded for this clone. This chain connects TRBV19 to TRBJ1-1; 7 nucleotides line up with TRBD1. Germline-derived CDR1 and CDR2 are LNHDA and SQIVND (reference sequence). J lost 5 bases, V lost 3 bases, and 15 bases had no gene match. This CDR3 contains 17 residues. The CDR3 sequence: CASSIRLLQGVRTEAFF. The CDR3, as DNA: TGTGCCAGTAGTATTCGACTCTTGCAGGGGGTTAGGACTGAAGCTTTCTTT.

The V gene is TRBV19, the J gene TRBJ1-5, with 9 bases matching TRBD1. This CDR3 comprises 16 residues. Per germline, CDR1 LNHDA and CDR2 SQIVND (reference sequence). V shed 7 bases, J shed 5 bases, and the junction held 12 bases outside the gene matches. Written as DNA, the CDR3 is TGTGCCAGTAACGATTTACCGGGACAGGGATATCAGCCCCAGCATTTT. Its translation is CASNDLPGQGYQPQHF.

The V call is TRBV7-2, the J call TRBJ2-1, with a possible D match to TRBD2 (5 bases). The CDR3 runs 16 residues. V lost 5 bases and J 8 bases, leaving 22 bases between the germline ends. Germline V gene sequence: CDR1 SGHTA, CDR2 FQGNSA. CDR3 in amino acids: CASSPSGRVLRDEQFF. CDR3 in DNA: TGTGCCAGCAGCCCCTCCGGGCGGGTTCTGAGGGATGAGCAGTTCTTC.